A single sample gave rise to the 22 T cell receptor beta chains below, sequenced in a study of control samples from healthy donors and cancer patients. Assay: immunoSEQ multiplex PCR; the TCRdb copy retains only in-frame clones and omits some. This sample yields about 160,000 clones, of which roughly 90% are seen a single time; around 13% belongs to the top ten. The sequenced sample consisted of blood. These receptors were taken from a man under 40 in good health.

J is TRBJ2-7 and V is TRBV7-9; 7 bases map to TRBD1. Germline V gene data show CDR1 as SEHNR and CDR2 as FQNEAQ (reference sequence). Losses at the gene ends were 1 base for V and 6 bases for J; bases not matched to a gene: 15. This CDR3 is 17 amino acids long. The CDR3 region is CASSLVRELTGRVEQYF. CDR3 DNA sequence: TGTGCCAGCAGCTTAGTTCGGGAATTGACAGGGAGAGTCGAGCAGTACTTC.

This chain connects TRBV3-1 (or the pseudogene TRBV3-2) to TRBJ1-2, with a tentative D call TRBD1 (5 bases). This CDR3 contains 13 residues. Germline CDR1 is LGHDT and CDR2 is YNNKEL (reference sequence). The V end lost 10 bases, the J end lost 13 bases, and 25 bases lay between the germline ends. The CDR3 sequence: CATKWGTPLQLTF. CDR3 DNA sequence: TGTGCCACAAAATGGGGGACCCCCCTCCAGCTCACCTTC.

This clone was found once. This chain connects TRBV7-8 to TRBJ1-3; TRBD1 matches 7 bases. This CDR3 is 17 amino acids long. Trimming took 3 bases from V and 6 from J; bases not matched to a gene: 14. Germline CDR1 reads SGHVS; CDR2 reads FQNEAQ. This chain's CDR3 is CASSLITGAAFENTIYF. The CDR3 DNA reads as TGTGCCAGCAGCTTGATTACAGGGGCGGCCTTTGAAAACACCATATATTTT.

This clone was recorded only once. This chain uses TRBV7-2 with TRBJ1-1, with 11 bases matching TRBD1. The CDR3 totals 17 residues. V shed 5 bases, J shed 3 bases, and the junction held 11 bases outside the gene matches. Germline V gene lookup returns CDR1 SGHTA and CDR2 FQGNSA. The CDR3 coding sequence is TGTGCCAGCAGCACCGGACAGGGGGCTAGGGCGGACACTGAAGCTTTCTTT. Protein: CASSTGQGARADTEAFF.

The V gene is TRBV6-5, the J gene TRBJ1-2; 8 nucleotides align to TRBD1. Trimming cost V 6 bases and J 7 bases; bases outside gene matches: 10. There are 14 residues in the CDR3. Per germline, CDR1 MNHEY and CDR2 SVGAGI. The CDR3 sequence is CASRKTGDVSGYTF. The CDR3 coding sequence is TGTGCCAGCAGAAAGACAGGGGACGTCTCTGGCTACACCTTC.

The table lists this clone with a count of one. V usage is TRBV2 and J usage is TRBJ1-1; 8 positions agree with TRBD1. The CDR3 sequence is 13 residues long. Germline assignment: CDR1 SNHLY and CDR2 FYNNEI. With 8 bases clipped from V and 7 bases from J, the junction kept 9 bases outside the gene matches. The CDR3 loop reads CASFFTGGGEAFF. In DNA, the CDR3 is TGTGCCAGCTTTTTCACAGGGGGGGGTGAAGCTTTCTTT.

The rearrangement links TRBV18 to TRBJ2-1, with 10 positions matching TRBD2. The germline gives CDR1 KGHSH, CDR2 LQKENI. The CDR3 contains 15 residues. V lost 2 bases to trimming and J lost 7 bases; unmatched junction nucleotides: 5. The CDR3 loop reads CASSPEREGRNEQFF. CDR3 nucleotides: TGTGCCAGCTCACCAGAGCGGGAGGGCCGGAATGAGCAGTTCTTC.

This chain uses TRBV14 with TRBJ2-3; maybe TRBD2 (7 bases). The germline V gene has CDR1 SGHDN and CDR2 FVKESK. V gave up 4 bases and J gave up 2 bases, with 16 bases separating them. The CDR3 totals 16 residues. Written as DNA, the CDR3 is TGTGCCAGCAGCCCCCGGGGGGCGGACATCACAGATACGCAGTATTTT. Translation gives CASSPRGADITDTQYF.

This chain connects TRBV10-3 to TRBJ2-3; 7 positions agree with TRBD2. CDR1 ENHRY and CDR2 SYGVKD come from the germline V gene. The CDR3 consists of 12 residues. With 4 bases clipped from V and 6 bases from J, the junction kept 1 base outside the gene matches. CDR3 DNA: TGTGCCATCAGTGTCGGGGGGGATACGCAGTATTTT. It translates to CAISVGGDTQYF.

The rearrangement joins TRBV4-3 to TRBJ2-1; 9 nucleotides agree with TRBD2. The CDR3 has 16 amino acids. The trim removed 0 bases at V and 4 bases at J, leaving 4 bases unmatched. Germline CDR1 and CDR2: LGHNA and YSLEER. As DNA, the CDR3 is TGCGCCAGCAGCCAAGAGTGGACTAGCGTTTACAATGAGCAGTTCTTC. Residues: CASSQEWTSVYNEQFF.

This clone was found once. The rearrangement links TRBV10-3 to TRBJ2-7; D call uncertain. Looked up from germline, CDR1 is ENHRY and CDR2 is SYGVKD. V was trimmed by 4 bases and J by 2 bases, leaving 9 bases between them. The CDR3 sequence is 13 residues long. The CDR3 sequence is CAISGSTTYEQYF. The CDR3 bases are TGTGCCATCAGTGGGTCGACAACCTACGAGCAGTACTTC.

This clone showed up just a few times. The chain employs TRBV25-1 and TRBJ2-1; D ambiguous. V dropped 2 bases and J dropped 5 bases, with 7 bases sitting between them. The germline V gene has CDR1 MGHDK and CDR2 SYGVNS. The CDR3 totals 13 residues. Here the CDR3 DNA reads TGTGCCAGCAGTGAACTTACGGACAATGAGCAGTTCTTC. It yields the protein CASSELTDNEQFF.

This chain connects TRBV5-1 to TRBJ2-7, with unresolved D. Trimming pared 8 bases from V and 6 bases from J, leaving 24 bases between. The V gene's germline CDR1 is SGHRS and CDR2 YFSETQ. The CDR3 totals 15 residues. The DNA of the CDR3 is TGCGCCAGTACGACAAATCAGTTAGGGCTTGGCGAGCAGTACTTC. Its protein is CASTTNQLGLGEQYF.

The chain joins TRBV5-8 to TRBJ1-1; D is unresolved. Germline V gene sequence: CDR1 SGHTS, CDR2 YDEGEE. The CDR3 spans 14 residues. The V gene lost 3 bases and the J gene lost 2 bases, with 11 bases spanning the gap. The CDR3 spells CASSWGIANTEAFF. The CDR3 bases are TGTGCCAGCAGCTGGGGAATCGCAAACACTGAAGCTTTCTTT.

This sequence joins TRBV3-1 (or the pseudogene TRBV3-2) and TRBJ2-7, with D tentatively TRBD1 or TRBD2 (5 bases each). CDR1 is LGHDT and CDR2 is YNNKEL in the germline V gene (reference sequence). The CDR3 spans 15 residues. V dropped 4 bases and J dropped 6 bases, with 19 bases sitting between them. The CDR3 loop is CASSRENGPRGEQYF. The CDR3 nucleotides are TGTGCCAGCAGCCGAGAGAACGGGCCGAGGGGCGAGCAGTACTTC.

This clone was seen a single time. CDR3 DNA: TGTGCCAGCAGCCAGGGGGTGCCTGGAAACACCATATATTTT. This encodes CASSQGVPGNTIYF. The J gene is TRBJ1-3, the V gene TRBV3-1 (or the pseudogene TRBV3-2); possible D gene TRBD1, 5 bases. V dropped 3 bases and J dropped 2 bases, with 8 bases sitting between them. CDR3 length equals 14 residues. Germline CDR1 reads LGHDT; CDR2 reads YNNKEL (reference sequence).

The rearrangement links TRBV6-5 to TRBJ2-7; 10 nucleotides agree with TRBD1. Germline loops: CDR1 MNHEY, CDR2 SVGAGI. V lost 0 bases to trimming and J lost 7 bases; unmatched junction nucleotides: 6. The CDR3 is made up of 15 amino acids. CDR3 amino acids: CASSYSGTGVKEQYF. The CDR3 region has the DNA TGTGCCAGCAGTTACTCCGGGACAGGGGTGAAGGAGCAGTACTTC.

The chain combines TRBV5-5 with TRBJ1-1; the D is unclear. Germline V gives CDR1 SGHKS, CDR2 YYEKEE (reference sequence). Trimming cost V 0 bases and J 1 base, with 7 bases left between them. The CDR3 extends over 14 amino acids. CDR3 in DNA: TGTGCCAGCAGCTTGGAACAAGCGAACACTGAAGCTTTCTTT. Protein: CASSLEQANTEAFF.

The CDR3 here is CVSGTGKNTEAFF. In nucleotides, the CDR3 is TGTGTATCCGGGACAGGAAAAAACACTGAAGCTTTCTTT. The chain is built from TRBV6-5 and TRBJ1-1; 8 nucleotides align to TRBD1. The V gene's germline CDR1 is MNHEY and CDR2 SVGAGI. The CDR3 spans 13 residues.

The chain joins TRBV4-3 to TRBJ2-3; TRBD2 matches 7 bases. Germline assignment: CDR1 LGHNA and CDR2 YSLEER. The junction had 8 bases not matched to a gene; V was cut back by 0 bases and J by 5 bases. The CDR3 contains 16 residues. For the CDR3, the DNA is TGCGCCAGCAGCCAAGAGAGGAGCGGGAAGGGAGATACGCAGTATTTT. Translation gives CASSQERSGKGDTQYF.

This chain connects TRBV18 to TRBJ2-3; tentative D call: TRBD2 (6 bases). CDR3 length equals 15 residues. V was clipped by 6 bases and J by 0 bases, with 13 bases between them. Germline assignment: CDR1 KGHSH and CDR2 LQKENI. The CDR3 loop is CASSRDSRSTDTQYF. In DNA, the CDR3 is TGTGCCAGCTCCCGGGACTCACGGAGCACAGATACGCAGTATTTT.

CDR3 coding DNA: TGTGCTAGTGTCTCCACGAAGGCCTATAGCAATCAGCCCCAGCATTTT. This codes for CASVSTKAYSNQPQHF. This chain uses TRBV12-5 with TRBJ1-5; D not certain. Per germline, CDR1 LGHNT and CDR2 FRNRAP. With 7 bases removed from V and 0 bases from J, the gap between germline ends came to 16 bases. This CDR3 has 16 residues. The whole variable domain, remainder taken from reference TRBV12-5 and TRBJ1-5, is DARVTQTPRHKVTEMGQEVTMRCQPILGHNTVFWYRQTMMQGLELLAYFRNRAPLDDSGMPKDRFSAEMPDATLATLKIQPSEPRDSAVYFCASVSTKAYSNQPQHFGDGTRLSIL.